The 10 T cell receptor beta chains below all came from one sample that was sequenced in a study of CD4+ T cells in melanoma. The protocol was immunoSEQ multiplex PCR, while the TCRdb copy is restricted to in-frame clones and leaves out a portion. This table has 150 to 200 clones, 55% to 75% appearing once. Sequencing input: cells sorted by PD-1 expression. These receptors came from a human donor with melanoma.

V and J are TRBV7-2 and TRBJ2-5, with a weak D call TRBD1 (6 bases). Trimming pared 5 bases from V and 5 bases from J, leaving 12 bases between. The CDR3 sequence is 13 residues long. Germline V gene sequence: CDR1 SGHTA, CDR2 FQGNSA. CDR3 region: CASSREDRETQYF. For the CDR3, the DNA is TGTGCCAGCAGCCGGGAAGACAGGGAGACCCAGTACTTC. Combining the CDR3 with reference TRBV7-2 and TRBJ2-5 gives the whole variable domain GAGVSQSPSNKVTEKGKDVELRCDPISGHTALYWYRQSLGQGLEFLIYFQGNSAPDKSGLPSDRFSAERTGGSVSTLTIQRTQQEDSAVYLCASSREDRETQYFGPGTRLLVL.

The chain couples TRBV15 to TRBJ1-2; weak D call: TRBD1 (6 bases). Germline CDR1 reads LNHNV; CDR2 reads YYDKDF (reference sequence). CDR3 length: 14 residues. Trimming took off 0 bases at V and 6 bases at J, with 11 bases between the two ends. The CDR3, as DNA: TGTGCCACCAGCAGAGATCAGAGGGGGGATGGCTACACCTTC. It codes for CATSRDQRGDGYTF.

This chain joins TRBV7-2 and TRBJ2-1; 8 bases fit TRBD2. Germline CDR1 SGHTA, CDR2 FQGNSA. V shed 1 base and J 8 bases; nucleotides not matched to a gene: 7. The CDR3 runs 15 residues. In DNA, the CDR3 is TGTGCCAGCAGCTTAGGATCGGGGGGGGTGGATGAGCAGTTCTTC. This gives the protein CASSLGSGGVDEQFF.

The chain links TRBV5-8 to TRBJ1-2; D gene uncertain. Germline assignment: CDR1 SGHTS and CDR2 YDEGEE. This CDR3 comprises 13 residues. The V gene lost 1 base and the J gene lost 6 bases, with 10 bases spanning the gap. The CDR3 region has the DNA TGTGCCAGCAGCTTGCTGAACCAAAATGGCTACACCTTC. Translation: CASSLLNQNGYTF.

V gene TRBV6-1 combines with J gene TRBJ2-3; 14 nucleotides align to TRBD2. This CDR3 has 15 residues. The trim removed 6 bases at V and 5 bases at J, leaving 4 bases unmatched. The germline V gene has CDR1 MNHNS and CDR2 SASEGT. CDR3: CASRSGTSGGDTQYF. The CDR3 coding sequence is TGTGCCAGCAGAAGCGGGACTAGCGGGGGAGATACGCAGTATTTT.

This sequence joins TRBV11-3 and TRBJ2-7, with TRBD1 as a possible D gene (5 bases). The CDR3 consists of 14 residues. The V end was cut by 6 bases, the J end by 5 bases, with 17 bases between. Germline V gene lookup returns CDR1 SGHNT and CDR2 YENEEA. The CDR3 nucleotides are TGTGCCAGCAGTTCCGAGACAGCGCGGAACGAGCAGTACTTC. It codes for CASSSETARNEQYF.

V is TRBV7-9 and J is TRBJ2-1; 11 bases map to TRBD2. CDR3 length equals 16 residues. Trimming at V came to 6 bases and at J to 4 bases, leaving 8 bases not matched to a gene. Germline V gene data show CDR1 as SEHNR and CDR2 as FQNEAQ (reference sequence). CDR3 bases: TGTGCCAGCAGAACTAGCGGGAGCACTAGTTACAATGAGCAGTTCTTC. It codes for CASRTSGSTSYNEQFF.

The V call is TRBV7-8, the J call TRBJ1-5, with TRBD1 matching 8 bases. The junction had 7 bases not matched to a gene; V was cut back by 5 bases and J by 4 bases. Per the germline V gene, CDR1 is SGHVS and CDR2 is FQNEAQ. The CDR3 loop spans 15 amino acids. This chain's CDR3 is CASSPGQGANQPQHF. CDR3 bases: TGTGCCAGCAGCCCTGGACAGGGAGCGAATCAGCCCCAGCATTTT. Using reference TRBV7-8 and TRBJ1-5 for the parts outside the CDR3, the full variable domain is GAGVSQSPRYKVAKRGQDVALRCDPISGHVSLFWYQQALGQGPEFLTYFQNEAQLDKSGLPSDRFFAERPEGSVSTLKIQRTQQEDSAVYLCASSPGQGANQPQHFGDGTRLSIL.

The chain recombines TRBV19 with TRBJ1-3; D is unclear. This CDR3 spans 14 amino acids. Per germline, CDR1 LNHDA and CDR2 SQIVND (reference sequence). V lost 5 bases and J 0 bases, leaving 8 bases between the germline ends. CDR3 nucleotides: TGTGCCAGTAGTCGAGACTTCTCTGGAAACACCATATATTTT. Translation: CASSRDFSGNTIYF.

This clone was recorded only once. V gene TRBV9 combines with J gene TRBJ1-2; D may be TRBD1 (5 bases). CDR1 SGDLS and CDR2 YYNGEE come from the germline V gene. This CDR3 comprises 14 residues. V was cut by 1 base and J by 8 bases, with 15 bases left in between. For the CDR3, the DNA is TGTGCCAGCAGCGTATTCGGAGGGGCTGAAGGCTACACCTTC. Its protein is CASSVFGGAEGYTF.